This TCR beta chain comes out of a study of blood T cells in healthy people across ages. The CDR3 spans 16 residues. Germline CDR1 is SGHRS and CDR2 is YFSETQ. V shed 0 bases and J 5 bases; nucleotides not matched to a gene: 11. PBMCs numbering at least 7 million were isolated per sample. A minimum of 5 micrograms of total RNA was extracted per sample. This clonotype was seen more than once but under ten times. Together with a sample-barcoded 5' primer, a J-beta primer mix was included in a second PCR lasting about 7 to 11 cycles. TCRdb itself ran the 5' RACE reads through MiXCR, one entry per CDR3 protein. The sample has about 1,600,000 distinct CDR3 sequences; approximately 38% are singletons.

Sequencing input: blood. The clonotype comes from a woman between 18 and 29 years old in good health. The chain joins TRBV5-1 to TRBJ2-7; the match to TRBD2 covers 7 bases. The chain's CDR3 is CASSLGASGVWDEQYF. Here the CDR3 DNA reads TGCGCCAGCAGCTTGGGGGCTAGCGGAGTTTGGGACGAGCAGTACTTC. The entire variable domain, with the rest obtained from reference TRBV5-1 and TRBJ2-7, is as follows: KAGVTQTPRYLIKTRGQQVTLSCSPISGHRSVSWYQQTPGQGLQFLFEYFSETQRNKGNFPGRFSGRQFSNSRSEMNVSTLELGDSALYLCASSLGASGVWDEQYFGPGTRLTVT.